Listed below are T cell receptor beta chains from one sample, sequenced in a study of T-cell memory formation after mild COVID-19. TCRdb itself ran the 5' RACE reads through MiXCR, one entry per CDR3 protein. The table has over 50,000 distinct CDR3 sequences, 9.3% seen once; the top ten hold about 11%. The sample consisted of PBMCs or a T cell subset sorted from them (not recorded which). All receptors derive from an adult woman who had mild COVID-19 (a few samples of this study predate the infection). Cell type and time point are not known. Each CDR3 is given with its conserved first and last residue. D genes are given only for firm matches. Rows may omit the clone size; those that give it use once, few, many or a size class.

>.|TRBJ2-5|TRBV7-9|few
CASGRAGETQYF
TGTGCCAGCGGCCGGGCGGGGGAGACCCAGTACTTC
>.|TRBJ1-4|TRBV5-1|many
CASSLAGSTNEKLFF
TGCGCCAGCAGCTTGGCAGGGAGTACTAATGAAAAACTGTTTTTT
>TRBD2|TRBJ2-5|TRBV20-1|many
CSARSGLAGVNMETQYF
TGCAGTGCTAGATCCGGACTAGCGGGAGTAAATATGGAGACCCAGTACTTC
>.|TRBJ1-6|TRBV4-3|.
CASSQDRGRNSPLHF
TGCGCCAGCAGCCAAGACAGGGGTCGTAATTCACCCCTCCACTTT
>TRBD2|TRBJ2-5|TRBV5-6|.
CASSVAGEFQETQYF
TGTGCCAGCAGCGTAGCGGGGGAGTTCCAAGAGACCCAGTACTTC
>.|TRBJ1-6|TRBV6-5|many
CASSFTRLTNSPLHF
TGTGCCAGCAGTTTCACCAGATTAACAAATTCACCCCTCCACTTT
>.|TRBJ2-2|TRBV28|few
CASLWGNTGELFF
TGTGCCAGCCTATGGGGGAACACCGGGGAGCTGTTTTTT
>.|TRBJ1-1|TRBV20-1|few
CSASYLSTEAFF
TGCAGTGCTAGTTACCTGAGCACTGAAGCTTTCTTT
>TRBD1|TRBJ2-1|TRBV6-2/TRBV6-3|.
CASSGSPGTGRNEQFF
TGTGCCAGCAGTGGCTCCCCCGGGACAGGGCGTAATGAGCAGTTCTTC
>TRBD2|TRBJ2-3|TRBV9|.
CASSPQRGLAGGPTTQYF
TGTGCCAGCAGCCCCCAGCGGGGACTAGCGGGAGGGCCTACCACGCAGTATTTT
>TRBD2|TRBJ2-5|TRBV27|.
CASTSSGGPLETQYF
TGTGCCAGCACATCCTCGGGGGGGCCTTTGGAGACCCAGTACTTC
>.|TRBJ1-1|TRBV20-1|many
CSARDRGRDKNEAFF
TGCAGTGCTAGAGATCGGGGTCGGGACAAAAATGAAGCTTTCTTT
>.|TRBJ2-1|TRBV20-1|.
CSARDVLAHYNEQFF
TGCAGTGCTAGAGACGTACTAGCCCACTACAATGAGCAGTTCTTC
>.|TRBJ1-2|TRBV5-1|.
CASSLGGLGPNYGYTF
TGCGCCAGCAGCTTGGGCGGACTGGGACCGAACTATGGCTACACCTTC
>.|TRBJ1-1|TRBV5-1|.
CASSVLGPTNTEAFF
TGCGCCAGCAGCGTGCTCGGACCGACGAACACTGAAGCTTTCTTT
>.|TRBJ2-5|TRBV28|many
CASSLRRETQYF
TGTGCCAGCAGTTTAAGGCGGGAGACCCAGTACTTC
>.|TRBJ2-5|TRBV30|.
CAWSVLGVKETQYF
TGTGCCTGGAGTGTACTCGGGGTAAAAGAGACCCAGTACTTC
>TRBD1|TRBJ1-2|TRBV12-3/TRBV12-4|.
CASSSQGAGYTF
TGTGCCAGCAGTTCACAGGGGGCCGGCTACACCTTC
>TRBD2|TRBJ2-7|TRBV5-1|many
CASSLPTGGGGDEQYF
TGCGCCAGCAGCCTACCCACCGGGGGGGGAGGTGACGAGCAGTACTTC
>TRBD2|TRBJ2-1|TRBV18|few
CASYGLAGRRSSYNEQFF
TGTGCCAGCTACGGACTAGCGGGGCGAAGGAGCTCCTACAATGAGCAGTTCTTC
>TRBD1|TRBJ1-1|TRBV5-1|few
CASSLEPGGALSTEAFF
TGCGCCAGCAGCTTGGAGCCAGGGGGGGCCCTGAGCACTGAAGCTTTCTTT
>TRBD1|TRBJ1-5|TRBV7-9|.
CASSLDRGRGNQPQHF
TGTGCCAGCAGCTTAGACAGGGGGCGAGGCAATCAGCCCCAGCATTTT
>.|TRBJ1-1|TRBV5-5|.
CASSLNGGMNTEAFF
TGTGCCAGCAGCTTGAATGGAGGAATGAACACTGAAGCTTTCTTT
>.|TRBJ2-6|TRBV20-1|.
CSARANPGDSRSGANVLTF
TGCAGTGCTAGGGCTAACCCGGGGGACAGCCGATCTGGGGCCAACGTCCTGACTTTC
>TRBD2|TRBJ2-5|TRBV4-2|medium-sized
CASSQEAGGPPETQYF
TGTGCCAGCAGCCAAGAGGCGGGAGGGCCCCCAGAGACCCAGTACTTC
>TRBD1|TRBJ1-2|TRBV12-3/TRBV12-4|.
CASSPGQGYGYTF
TGTGCCAGCAGCCCGGGACAGGGCTATGGCTACACCTTC